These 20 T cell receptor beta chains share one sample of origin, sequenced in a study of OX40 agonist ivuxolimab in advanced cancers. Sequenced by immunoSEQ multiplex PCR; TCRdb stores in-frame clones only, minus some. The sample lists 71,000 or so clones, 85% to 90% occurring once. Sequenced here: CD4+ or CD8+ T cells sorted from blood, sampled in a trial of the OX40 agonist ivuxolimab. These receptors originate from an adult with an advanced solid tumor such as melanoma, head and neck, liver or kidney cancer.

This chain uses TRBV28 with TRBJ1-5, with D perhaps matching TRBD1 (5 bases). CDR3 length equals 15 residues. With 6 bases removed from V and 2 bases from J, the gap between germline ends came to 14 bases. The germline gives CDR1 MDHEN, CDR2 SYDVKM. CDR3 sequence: CASRLERGGNQPQHF. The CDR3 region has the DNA TGTGCCAGCAGGCTAGAACGGGGGGGCAATCAGCCCCAGCATTTT.

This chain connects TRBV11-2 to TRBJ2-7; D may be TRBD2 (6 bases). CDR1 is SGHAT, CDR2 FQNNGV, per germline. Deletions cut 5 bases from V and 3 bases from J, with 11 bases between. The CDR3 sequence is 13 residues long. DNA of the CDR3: TGTGCCAGCAGCCGACAGACTAGCTACGAGCAGTACTTC. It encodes CASSRQTSYEQYF. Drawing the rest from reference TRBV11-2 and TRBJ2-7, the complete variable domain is EAGVAQSPRYKIIEKRQSVAFWCNPISGHATLYWYQQILGQGPKLLIQFQNNGVVDDSQLPKDRFSAERLKGVDSTLKIQPAKLEDSAVYLCASSRQTSYEQYFGPGTRLTVT.

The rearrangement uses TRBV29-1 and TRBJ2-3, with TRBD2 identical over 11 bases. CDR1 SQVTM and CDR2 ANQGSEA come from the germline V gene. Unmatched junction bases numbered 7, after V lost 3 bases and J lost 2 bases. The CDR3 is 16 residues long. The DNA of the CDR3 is TGCAGCGTTGAGGGGTTAGCGGGAGGGATCACAGATACGCAGTATTTT. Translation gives CSVEGLAGGITDTQYF.

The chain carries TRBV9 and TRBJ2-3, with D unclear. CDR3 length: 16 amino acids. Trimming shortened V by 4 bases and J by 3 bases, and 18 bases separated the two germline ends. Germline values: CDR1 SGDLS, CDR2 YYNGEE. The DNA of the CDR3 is TGTGCCAGCAGCCCCCGCCCCTCCCAGTGGACAGATACGCAGTATTTT. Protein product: CASSPRPSQWTDTQYF.

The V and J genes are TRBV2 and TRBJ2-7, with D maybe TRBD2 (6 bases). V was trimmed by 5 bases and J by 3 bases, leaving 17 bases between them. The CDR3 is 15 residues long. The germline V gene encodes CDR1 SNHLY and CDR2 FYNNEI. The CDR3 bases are TGTGCCAGCAGTTTCTTTAGCGGAGCAGGCTACGAGCAGTACTTC. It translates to CASSFFSGAGYEQYF.

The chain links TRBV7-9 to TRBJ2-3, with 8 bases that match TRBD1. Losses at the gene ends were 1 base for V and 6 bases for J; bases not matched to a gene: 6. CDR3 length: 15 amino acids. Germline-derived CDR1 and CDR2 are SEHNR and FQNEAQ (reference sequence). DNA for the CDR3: TGTGCCAGCAGCTTAGTGCAGGGGGCGCGGGATACGCAGTATTTT. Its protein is CASSLVQGARDTQYF.

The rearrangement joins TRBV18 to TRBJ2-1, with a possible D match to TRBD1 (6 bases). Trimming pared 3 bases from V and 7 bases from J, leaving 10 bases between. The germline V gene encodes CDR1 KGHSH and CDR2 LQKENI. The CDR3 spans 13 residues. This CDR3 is CASSPGQKNEQFF. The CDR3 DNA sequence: TGTGCCAGCTCACCCGGACAGAAGAATGAGCAGTTCTTC.

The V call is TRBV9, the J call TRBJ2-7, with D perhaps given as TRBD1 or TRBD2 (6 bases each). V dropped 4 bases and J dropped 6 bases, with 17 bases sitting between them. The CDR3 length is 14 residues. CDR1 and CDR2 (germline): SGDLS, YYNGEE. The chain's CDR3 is CASSPAGARGEQYF. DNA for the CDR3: TGTGCCAGCAGCCCAGCGGGTGCCAGGGGCGAGCAGTACTTC.

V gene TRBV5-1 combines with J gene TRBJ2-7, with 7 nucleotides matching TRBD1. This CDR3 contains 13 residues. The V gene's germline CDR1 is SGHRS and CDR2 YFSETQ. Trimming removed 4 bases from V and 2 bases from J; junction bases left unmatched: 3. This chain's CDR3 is CASSPTGAYEQYF. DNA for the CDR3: TGCGCCAGCAGCCCCACAGGGGCCTACGAGCAGTACTTC. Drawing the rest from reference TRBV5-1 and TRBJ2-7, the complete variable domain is KAGVTQTPRYLIKTRGQQVTLSCSPISGHRSVSWYQQTPGQGLQFLFEYFSETQRNKGNFPGRFSGRQFSNSRSEMNVSTLELGDSALYLCASSPTGAYEQYFGPGTRLTVT.

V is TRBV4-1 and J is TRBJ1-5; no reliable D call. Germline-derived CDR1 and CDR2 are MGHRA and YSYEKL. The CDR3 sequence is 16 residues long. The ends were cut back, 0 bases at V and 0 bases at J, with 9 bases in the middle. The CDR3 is CASSQDQAYSNQPQHF. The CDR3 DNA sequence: TGCGCCAGCAGCCAAGATCAGGCCTATAGCAATCAGCCCCAGCATTTT.

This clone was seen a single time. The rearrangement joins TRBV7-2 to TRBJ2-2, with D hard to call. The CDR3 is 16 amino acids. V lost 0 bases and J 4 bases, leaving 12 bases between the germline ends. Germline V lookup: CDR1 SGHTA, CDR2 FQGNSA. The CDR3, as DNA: TGTGCCAGCAGCTTAGCACAAGTCAGTAGCACCGGGGAGCTGTTTTTT. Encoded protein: CASSLAQVSSTGELFF.

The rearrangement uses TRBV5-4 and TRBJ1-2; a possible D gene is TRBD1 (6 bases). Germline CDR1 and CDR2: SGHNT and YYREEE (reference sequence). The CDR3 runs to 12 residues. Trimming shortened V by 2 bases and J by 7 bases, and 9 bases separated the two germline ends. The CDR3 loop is CASSFSGAGYTF. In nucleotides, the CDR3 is TGTGCCAGCAGCTTCTCGGGGGCTGGCTACACCTTC.

CDR3 protein: CASSPPRVGGGNQPQHF. The DNA for the CDR3 is TGTGCCAGTAGCCCCCCGCGAGTAGGGGGCGGAAATCAGCCCCAGCATTTT. The gene calls are TRBV19 and TRBJ1-5; TRBD1 matches at 7 bases. CDR3 length: 17 residues. CDR1 and CDR2 from the germline V gene are LNHDA and SQIVND (reference sequence). The V segment lost 6 bases and the J segment 4 bases; nucleotides outside the gene matches: 15.

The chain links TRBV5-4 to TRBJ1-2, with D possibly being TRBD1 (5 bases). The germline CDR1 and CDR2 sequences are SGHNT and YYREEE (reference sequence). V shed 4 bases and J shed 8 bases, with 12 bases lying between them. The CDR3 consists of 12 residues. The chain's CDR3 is CASSPDGAGYTF. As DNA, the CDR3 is TGTGCCAGCAGCCCTGACGGGGCCGGCTACACCTTC.

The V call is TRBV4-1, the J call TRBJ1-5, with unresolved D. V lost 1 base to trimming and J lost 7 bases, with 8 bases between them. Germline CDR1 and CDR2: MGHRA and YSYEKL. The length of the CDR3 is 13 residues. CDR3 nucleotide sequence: TGCGCCAGCAGCCAAGGACGCGGACAGCCCCAGCATTTT. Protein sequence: CASSQGRGQPQHF.

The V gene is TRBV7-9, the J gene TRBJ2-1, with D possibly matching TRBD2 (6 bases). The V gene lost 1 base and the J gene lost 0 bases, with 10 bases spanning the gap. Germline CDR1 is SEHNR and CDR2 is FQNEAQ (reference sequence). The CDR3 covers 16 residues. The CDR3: CASSLVSSGSYNEQFF. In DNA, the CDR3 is TGTGCCAGCAGCTTAGTTAGTAGCGGCTCCTACAATGAGCAGTTCTTC.

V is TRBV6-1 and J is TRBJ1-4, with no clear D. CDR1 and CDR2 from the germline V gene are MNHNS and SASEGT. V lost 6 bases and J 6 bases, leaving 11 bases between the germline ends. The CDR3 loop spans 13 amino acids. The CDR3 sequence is CASRPWTDEKLFF. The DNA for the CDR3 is TGTGCCAGCAGACCTTGGACGGATGAAAAACTGTTTTTT.

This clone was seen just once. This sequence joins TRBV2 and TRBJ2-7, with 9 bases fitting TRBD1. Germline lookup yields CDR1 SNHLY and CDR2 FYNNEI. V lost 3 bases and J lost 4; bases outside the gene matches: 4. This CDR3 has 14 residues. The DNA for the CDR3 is TGTGCCAGCAGTGACGACAGGGGGTCTTACGAGCAGTACTTC. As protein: CASSDDRGSYEQYF.

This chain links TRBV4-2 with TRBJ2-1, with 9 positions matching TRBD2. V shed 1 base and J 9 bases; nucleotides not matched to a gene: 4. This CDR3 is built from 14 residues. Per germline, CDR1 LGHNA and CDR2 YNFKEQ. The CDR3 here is CASSQARGRGEQFF. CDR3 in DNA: TGTGCCAGCAGCCAAGCTCGCGGGAGGGGTGAGCAGTTCTTC.

CDR3 coding DNA: TGCGCCAGCAGCCAAGATTACGGGACTAGCGGTTACAATGAGCAGTTCTTC. The encoded protein is CASSQDYGTSGYNEQFF. V usage is TRBV4-3 and J usage is TRBJ2-1; 11 bases are a match to TRBD2. V shed 0 bases and J 4 bases; nucleotides not matched to a gene: 5. From germline, CDR1 is LGHNA and CDR2 YSLEER. The CDR3 is 17 residues long.